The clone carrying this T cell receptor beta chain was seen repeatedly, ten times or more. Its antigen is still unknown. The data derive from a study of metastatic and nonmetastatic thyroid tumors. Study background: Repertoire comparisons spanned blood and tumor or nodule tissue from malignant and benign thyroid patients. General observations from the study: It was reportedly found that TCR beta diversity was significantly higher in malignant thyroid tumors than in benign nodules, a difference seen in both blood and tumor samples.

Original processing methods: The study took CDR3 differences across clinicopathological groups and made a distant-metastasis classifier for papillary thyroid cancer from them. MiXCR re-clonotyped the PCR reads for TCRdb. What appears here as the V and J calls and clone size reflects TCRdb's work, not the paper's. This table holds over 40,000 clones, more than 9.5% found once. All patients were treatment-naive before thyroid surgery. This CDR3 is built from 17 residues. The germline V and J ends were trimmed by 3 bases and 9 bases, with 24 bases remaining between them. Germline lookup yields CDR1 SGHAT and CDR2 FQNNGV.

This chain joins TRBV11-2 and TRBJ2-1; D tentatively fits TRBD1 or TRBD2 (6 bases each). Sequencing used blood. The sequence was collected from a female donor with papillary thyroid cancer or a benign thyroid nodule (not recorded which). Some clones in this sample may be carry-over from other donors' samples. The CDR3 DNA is TGTGCCAGCAGCTTTGAAGTAGGGGGGCATAGGGATATTGAGCAGTTCTTC. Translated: CASSFEVGGHRDIEQFF. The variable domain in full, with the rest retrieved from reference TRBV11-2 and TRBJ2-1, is EAGVAQSPRYKIIEKRQSVAFWCNPISGHATLYWYQQILGQGPKLLIQFQNNGVVDDSQLPKDRFSAERLKGVDSTLKIQPAKLEDSAVYLCASSFEVGGHRDIEQFFGPGTRLTVL.